This T cell receptor (beta chain) was documented in a study of molecular identifiers for immune sequencing clone quantification. TCRdb used MiXCR to reprocess the PCR reads, holding one entry per CDR3 protein. The table has about 100,000 distinct CDR3 sequences, around 30% seen once. This clonotype was recorded a few times. V lost 4 bases to trimming and J lost 2 bases; unmatched junction nucleotides: 8. CDR1 is SGHDT and CDR2 is YYEEEE in the germline V gene. The CDR3 covers 16 residues. Sequenced: naive CD8+ T cells from blood, with Jurkat cell RNA spiked in. Subset specified: FACS-sorted CD8+CD4-CCR7+CD45RA+ naive T cells. This rearrangement joins TRBV5-6 to TRBJ2-1, with 8 bases aligning to TRBD1. The sequence was obtained from a human donor in good health. Some libraries in this study had Jurkat cell RNA spiked in. CDR3 loop: CASSTWTGIAYNEQFF. The CDR3 DNA reads TGTGCCAGCAGCACCTGGACAGGGATTGCCTACAATGAGCAGTTCTTC.